The source of this T cell receptor (beta chain) is a study of T cell repertoires in cytomegalovirus infection. Study-level information: An indication of both CMV infection and matching HLA type came from public TCR beta signatures. Study outcomes and limitations: Clonotype analysis showed dominance of the ex vivo response by HLA-C-restricted CMV-specific TCR beta clonotypes. The cumulative frequency of public TCR beta families distinguished individuals who carried CMV together with the relevant HLA.

TCRdb re-called the reads with MiXCR, one entry per CDR3 protein. In the table there are fewer than 200,000 distinct CDR3 sequences, 7.5% to 10% of which are singletons. Germline-derived CDR1 and CDR2 are SEHNR and FQNEAQ (reference sequence). This CDR3 has 11 amino acids. V dropped 5 bases and J dropped 4 bases, with 3 bases sitting between them. This clonotype came up many times. What it binds is not known. Input material: PBMCs. The TCR originated in a human donor in good health (CMV status not recorded). Some clones in this sample may be carry-over from other donors' samples. V is TRBV7-9 and J is TRBJ1-3; D is ambiguous. CDR3 region: CASSPGNTIYF. DNA of the CDR3: TGTGCCAGCAGCCCAGGAAACACCATATATTTT. The whole variable domain, remainder taken from reference TRBV7-9 and TRBJ1-3, is DTGVSQNPRHKITKRGQNVTFRCDPISEHNRLYWYRQTLGQGPEFLTYFQNEAQLEKSRLLSDRFSAERPKGSFSTLEIQRTEQGDSAMYLCASSPGNTIYFGEGSWLTVV.